Listed below are T cell receptor beta chains from one sample, sequenced in a study of cytomegalovirus exposure and HLA in healthy donors. Method: immunoSEQ multiplex PCR; TCRdb's copy keeps in-frame clones and lacks some. The sample records approximately 220,000 clones, approximately 80% being singletons. Sequencing used PBMCs. The receptors were sampled from a boy aged 2 to 10 in good health and CMV-seronegative. Each CDR3 is given with its conserved first and last residue. A D gene is named only where the DNA matches it firmly. For some rows the clone size is stated as once, few or many, or as a class when expanded; others skip it.

cdr3_length: 16; j_call: TRBJ1-3; d_call: NA; clone_size: NA; v_call: TRBV6-6; cdr3_nt: TGTGCCAGCAGTCCCTCTCCTACTTTCTCTGGAAACACCATATATTTT; cdr3_aa: CASSPSPTFSGNTIYF
cdr3_length: 16; j_call: TRBJ1-2; d_call: TRBD1; clone_size: NA; v_call: TRBV19; cdr3_nt: TGTGCCAGTAGTATGGGCACGGGACAGAATAACTATGGCTACACCTTC; cdr3_aa: CASSMGTGQNNYGYTF
cdr3_length: 15; j_call: TRBJ1-4; d_call: TRBD1; clone_size: NA; v_call: TRBV7-2; cdr3_nt: TGTGCCAGCAGCTTAGACAGGGGGCGGGATGAAAAACTGTTTTTT; cdr3_aa: CASSLDRGRDEKLFF
cdr3_length: 15; j_call: TRBJ2-3; d_call: NA; clone_size: NA; v_call: TRBV7-3; cdr3_nt: TGTGCCACCCGCCCGGGTCAGCGAGGCACAGATACGCAGTATTTT; cdr3_aa: CATRPGQRGTDTQYF
cdr3_length: 18; j_call: TRBJ2-2; d_call: TRBD2; clone_size: NA; v_call: TRBV7-9; cdr3_nt: TGTGCCAGCAGGGACAGCGCGGGACTAGCGGGAGTGTCGGGGGAGCTGTTTTTT; cdr3_aa: CASRDSAGLAGVSGELFF
cdr3_length: 16; j_call: TRBJ1-1; d_call: NA; clone_size: NA; v_call: TRBV5-4; cdr3_nt: TGTGCCAGCAGCTTGCTCGCAGGGTGGATGGGCGCTGAAGCTTTCTTT; cdr3_aa: CASSLLAGWMGAEAFF
cdr3_length: 13; j_call: TRBJ2-5; d_call: NA; clone_size: NA; v_call: TRBV13; cdr3_nt: TGTGCCAGCAGCCTCCACAGGGAGGAGACCCAGTACTTC; cdr3_aa: CASSLHREETQYF
cdr3_length: 14; j_call: TRBJ2-1; d_call: NA; clone_size: NA; v_call: TRBV15; cdr3_nt: TGTGCCACCAGCACAAAGCGGGCTTACAATGAGCAGTTCTTC; cdr3_aa: CATSTKRAYNEQFF
cdr3_length: 16; j_call: TRBJ2-3; d_call: TRBD2; clone_size: NA; v_call: TRBV5-1; cdr3_nt: TGCGCCAGCAGCTTGGGCGCTAGCGGGGGGGCGGATACGCAGTATTTT; cdr3_aa: CASSLGASGGADTQYF
cdr3_length: 14; j_call: TRBJ1-2; d_call: NA; clone_size: NA; v_call: TRBV7-2; cdr3_nt: TGTGCCAGCAGCCTACCCGCGCGGGATGGTGGCTACACCTTC; cdr3_aa: CASSLPARDGGYTF
cdr3_length: 20; j_call: TRBJ2-2; d_call: TRBD2; clone_size: NA; v_call: TRBV7-6; cdr3_nt: TGTGCCAGCAGCTTCCGGACGGGGACTAGCTGGACTTCGAACACCGGGGAGCTGTTTTTT; cdr3_aa: CASSFRTGTSWTSNTGELFF
cdr3_length: 13; j_call: TRBJ1-2; d_call: NA; clone_size: NA; v_call: TRBV19; cdr3_nt: TGTGCCAGTAGTATGGCGGGGGTCTATGGCTACACCTTC; cdr3_aa: CASSMAGVYGYTF
cdr3_length: 16; j_call: TRBJ2-3; d_call: NA; clone_size: NA; v_call: TRBV5-1; cdr3_nt: TGCGCCAGCAGCTTGGGTCAGGCAACTAGCACAGATACGCAGTATTTT; cdr3_aa: CASSLGQATSTDTQYF
cdr3_length: 17; j_call: TRBJ2-5; d_call: NA; clone_size: NA; v_call: TRBV7-8; cdr3_nt: TGTGCCAGCAGCCGTCACGGGCGGGGGCGCGACCAAGAGACCCAGTACTTC; cdr3_aa: CASSRHGRGRDQETQYF
cdr3_length: 16; j_call: TRBJ2-6; d_call: NA; clone_size: NA; v_call: TRBV6-1; cdr3_nt: TGTGCCAGCAGTGACGGGGTATACTCTGGGGCCAACGTCCTGACTTTC; cdr3_aa: CASSDGVYSGANVLTF
cdr3_length: 15; j_call: TRBJ1-1; d_call: NA; clone_size: NA; v_call: TRBV6-5; cdr3_nt: TGTGCCAGCAGCCCACAGAATTTCATGAACACTGAAGCTTTCTTT; cdr3_aa: CASSPQNFMNTEAFF
cdr3_length: 14; j_call: TRBJ1-2; d_call: NA; clone_size: NA; v_call: TRBV6-5; cdr3_nt: TGTGCCAGCAGTTCCCGACAGGTCTCGGGGGGCTACACCTTC; cdr3_aa: CASSSRQVSGGYTF
cdr3_length: 17; j_call: TRBJ2-7; d_call: TRBD2; clone_size: NA; v_call: TRBV10-3; cdr3_nt: TGTGCCATCAGTGCCCATAGGCTAGCGGGAGGGGGCGGCGAGCAGTACTTC; cdr3_aa: CAISAHRLAGGGGEQYF
cdr3_length: 18; j_call: TRBJ2-1; d_call: TRBD2; clone_size: NA; v_call: TRBV4-1; cdr3_nt: TGCGCCAGCAGCCAAGATTCGCGGGCGGGGGGGCCGGGGAATGAGCAGTTCTTC; cdr3_aa: CASSQDSRAGGPGNEQFF
cdr3_length: 17; j_call: TRBJ2-7; d_call: TRBD2; clone_size: NA; v_call: TRBV27; cdr3_nt: TGTGCCAGCAGTTACTATAGCGGGAGGGTTACGCCCTACGAGCAGTACTTC; cdr3_aa: CASSYYSGRVTPYEQYF
cdr3_length: 16; j_call: TRBJ2-2; d_call: TRBD1; clone_size: NA; v_call: TRBV6-1; cdr3_nt: TGTGCCAGCAGTGAAGTACAGGGGGCGAACACCGGGGAGCTGTTTTTT; cdr3_aa: CASSEVQGANTGELFF
cdr3_length: 16; j_call: TRBJ2-1; d_call: TRBD2; clone_size: once; v_call: TRBV19; cdr3_nt: TGTGCCAGTAGTATAGTGGGCGGGGGCTCCTACAATGAGCAGTTCTTC; cdr3_aa: CASSIVGGGSYNEQFF
cdr3_length: 11; j_call: TRBJ1-1; d_call: NA; clone_size: NA; v_call: TRBV13; cdr3_nt: TGTGCCAGTTCCGGGAACACTGAAGCTTTCTTT; cdr3_aa: CASSGNTEAFF
cdr3_length: 15; j_call: TRBJ1-5; d_call: NA; clone_size: NA; v_call: TRBV19; cdr3_nt: TGTGCCACCTCCCCGGCCCCTCAGGTGTACCAGCCCCAGCATTTT; cdr3_aa: CATSPAPQVYQPQHF
cdr3_length: 14; j_call: TRBJ2-5; d_call: TRBD2; clone_size: NA; v_call: TRBV10-3; cdr3_nt: TGTGCCATCAGTGAGTCGGGAGGGAGCGAGACCCAGTACTTC; cdr3_aa: CAISESGGSETQYF
cdr3_length: 15; j_call: TRBJ1-2; d_call: NA; clone_size: NA; v_call: TRBV19; cdr3_nt: TGTGCCAGTAGTCCAAGGAGGGGCGACCTATATGGCTACACCTTC; cdr3_aa: CASSPRRGDLYGYTF
cdr3_length: 15; j_call: TRBJ1-3; d_call: NA; clone_size: NA; v_call: TRBV6-6; cdr3_nt: TGTGCCAGCAGTGCCGACAGAAGCTCTGGAAACACCATATATTTT; cdr3_aa: CASSADRSSGNTIYF
cdr3_length: 16; j_call: TRBJ2-3; d_call: NA; clone_size: NA; v_call: TRBV18; cdr3_nt: TGTGCCAGCTCACCACAAGCTCAACCTAGCACAGATACGCAGTATTTT; cdr3_aa: CASSPQAQPSTDTQYF
cdr3_length: 13; j_call: TRBJ1-4; d_call: TRBD1; clone_size: NA; v_call: TRBV7-2; cdr3_nt: TGTGCCAGCAGTCTAGGGGGCCTTGAAAAACTGTTTTTT; cdr3_aa: CASSLGGLEKLFF
cdr3_length: 15; j_call: TRBJ1-5; d_call: NA; clone_size: NA; v_call: TRBV27; cdr3_nt: TGTGCCAGCGCCGGGAGGGACACCGACAATCAGCCCCAGCATTTT; cdr3_aa: CASAGRDTDNQPQHF
cdr3_length: 16; j_call: TRBJ2-2; d_call: NA; clone_size: NA; v_call: TRBV7-9; cdr3_nt: TGTGCCAGCAGCCCCCGTCTAGCGCTAAGGACCGGGGAGCTGTTTTTT; cdr3_aa: CASSPRLALRTGELFF
cdr3_length: 20; j_call: TRBJ2-7; d_call: TRBD1; clone_size: NA; v_call: TRBV14; cdr3_nt: TGTGCCAGCAGCCAAGACATTTTCTCCACCTGGGACAGGGGGCCCTACGAGCAGTACTTC; cdr3_aa: CASSQDIFSTWDRGPYEQYF
cdr3_length: 13; j_call: TRBJ1-1; d_call: NA; clone_size: few; v_call: TRBV27; cdr3_nt: TGTGCCAGCAGTTTAGGGGGGGCCAGTGAAGCTTTCTTT; cdr3_aa: CASSLGGASEAFF
cdr3_length: 13; j_call: TRBJ2-7; d_call: TRBD1; clone_size: NA; v_call: TRBV13; cdr3_nt: TGTGCCAGCAGATCCGGGACAGGTCACGAGCAGTACTTC; cdr3_aa: CASRSGTGHEQYF
cdr3_length: 15; j_call: TRBJ2-3; d_call: NA; clone_size: NA; v_call: TRBV25-1; cdr3_nt: TGTGCCAGCAGTGTAGGGGCCAAGGGGACAGATACGCAGTATTTT; cdr3_aa: CASSVGAKGTDTQYF
cdr3_length: 17; j_call: TRBJ2-7; d_call: TRBD2; clone_size: NA; v_call: TRBV5-1; cdr3_nt: TGCGCCAGCAGCTTGGCGACTAGCGGGAGGCTTATCTACGAGCAGTACTTC; cdr3_aa: CASSLATSGRLIYEQYF
cdr3_length: 15; j_call: TRBJ2-1; d_call: TRBD2; clone_size: NA; v_call: TRBV5-8; cdr3_nt: TGTGCCAGCAGCTTGGGGAGCGGGACCCTTAATGAGCAGTTCTTC; cdr3_aa: CASSLGSGTLNEQFF
cdr3_length: 16; j_call: TRBJ1-1; d_call: TRBD1; clone_size: NA; v_call: TRBV9; cdr3_nt: TGTGCCAGCAGTGGAGACAGGGGGGCTCTGAACACTGAAGCTTTCTTT; cdr3_aa: CASSGDRGALNTEAFF
cdr3_length: 15; j_call: TRBJ2-4; d_call: NA; clone_size: NA; v_call: TRBV27; cdr3_nt: TGTGCCAGCAGTTTAGTCGGGAAAGCCAAAAACATTCAGTACTTC; cdr3_aa: CASSLVGKAKNIQYF
cdr3_length: 12; j_call: TRBJ1-1; d_call: NA; clone_size: NA; v_call: TRBV7-6; cdr3_nt: TGTGCCAGCAGCTACAGGGCGGCTGAAGCTTTCTTT; cdr3_aa: CASSYRAAEAFF
cdr3_length: 15; j_call: TRBJ1-2; d_call: TRBD1; clone_size: NA; v_call: TRBV5-1; cdr3_nt: TGCGCCAGCAGCTGGTACGACAGGGGAGACTATGGCTACACCTTC; cdr3_aa: CASSWYDRGDYGYTF